Included here is one T cell receptor (beta chain) sequence, with context. These data belong to a study of blood T cell repertoires in COVID-19. In the original workflow: Amplification of reference gene primers provided the estimated nucleated cell counts. Profiling relied on immunoSEQ multiplex PCR, and the TCRdb table lists in-frame clones only, not all of them. Clone size and V and J calls were adopted from that table, with D and trimming inferred from the DNA. The sample holds fewer than 200,000 clones, 80% to 90% seen once. V gave up 0 bases and J gave up 7 bases, with 13 bases separating them. Germline loops: CDR1 LGHNA, CDR2 YSLEER. This CDR3 is 16 amino acids long.

This chain links TRBV4-3 with TRBJ1-6; D not resolved. Material for sequencing was peripheral blood. The sequence came from a man aged 50 to 59 with active or convalescent COVID-19. In nucleotides, the CDR3 is TGCGCCAGCAGCCAAGACCGGGTCCTACCCAATTCACCCCTCCACTTT. Translating it yields CASSQDRVLPNSPLHF.